Listed below are T cell receptor beta chains from one sample, sequenced in a study of T cell changes during pregnancy in multiple sclerosis. The data were produced by immunoSEQ multiplex PCR, yet TCRdb's version contains in-frame clones alone and is incomplete. The table lists approximately 61,000 clones, more than 75% of them singletons. This sample comprised peripheral blood, obtained in the first trimester of pregnancy. The source of these receptors is a female donor in good health, enrolled as a control in a pregnancy study. Both conserved end residues are part of each CDR3. D genes are given only for firm matches. Size is omitted from some rows. Given values are once, few, many or a class for expanded clones.

TRBJ1-1	.	TRBV30	.	CAWSETGHFFF	TGTGCCTGGAGCGAGACGGGACACTTCTTCTTT
TRBJ2-7	.	TRBV7-6	.	CASSSGLGATYEQYF	TGTGCCAGCAGCTCGGGTTTAGGGGCGACCTACGAGCAGTACTTC
TRBJ1-4	.	TRBV4-3	.	CASSQDPGASEKLFF	TGCGCCAGCAGCCAAGACCCAGGGGCGTCTGAAAAACTGTTTTTT
TRBJ1-1	.	TRBV28	.	CASSFSAMRAEAFF	TGTGCCAGCAGTTTTTCGGCCATGAGGGCTGAAGCTTTCTTT
TRBJ1-6	.	TRBV4-2	.	CASSLEGTGAYSYNSPLHF	TGTGCCAGCAGCCTAGAGGGAACAGGAGCCTACTCCTATAATTCACCCCTCCACTTT
TRBJ2-3	.	TRBV9	.	CASSVLSTSDTQYF	TGTGCCAGCAGCGTACTGTCTACTTCAGATACGCAGTATTTT
TRBJ1-3	.	TRBV9	.	CASSVEVGAGNTIYF	TGTGCCAGCAGCGTAGAGGTAGGGGCCGGAAACACCATATATTTT
TRBJ2-2	TRBD2	TRBV7-9	.	CASRPRLAGPSGELFF	TGTGCCAGCAGGCCCCGCCTAGCGGGACCGTCGGGGGAGCTGTTTTTT
TRBJ2-3	.	TRBV9	.	CASSAVGGGTDTQYF	TGTGCCAGCAGCGCGGTCGGAGGGGGCACAGATACGCAGTATTTT
TRBJ2-1	TRBD2	TRBV5-4	.	CASSSRRLAGTHNEQFF	TGTGCCAGCAGCTCCCGTCGGCTAGCGGGAACCCACAATGAGCAGTTCTTC
TRBJ2-7	.	TRBV28	.	CASSLAGGTALYEQYF	TGTGCCAGCAGCCTAGCAGGGGGGACAGCACTTTACGAGCAGTACTTC
TRBJ2-7	TRBD2	TRBV7-6	.	CASSSETSAYYEQYF	TGTGCCAGCAGCTCAGAGACTAGCGCCTACTACGAGCAGTACTTC
TRBJ2-2	TRBD1	TRBV7-7	.	CASSASGTGGNGELFF	TGTGCCAGCAGCGCCTCCGGGACAGGGGGCAACGGGGAGCTGTTTTTT
TRBJ1-1	TRBD1	TRBV18	.	CASSILRTGDTEAFF	TGTGCCAGCTCCATCTTACGGACAGGGGACACTGAAGCTTTCTTT
TRBJ2-1	TRBD2	TRBV19	.	CASKWGSGPPYNEQFF	TGTGCCAGTAAATGGGGTAGCGGGCCTCCCTACAATGAGCAGTTCTTC
TRBJ2-7	.	TRBV7-8	few	CASSLSPVRSYEQYF	TGTGCCAGCAGCTTAAGTCCAGTGAGGTCCTACGAGCAGTACTTC
TRBJ2-1	.	TRBV14	.	CATVPPDILSYNEQFF	TGTGCCACCGTCCCCCCGGACATCCTCTCCTACAATGAGCAGTTCTTC
TRBJ1-1	.	TRBV7-2	.	CASTQTGLHAEAFF	TGTGCCAGCACCCAGACGGGTTTGCACGCTGAAGCTTTCTTT
TRBJ2-7	TRBD1	TRBV7-9	once	CASSLTPSWTGGDSYEQYF	TGTGCCAGCAGCTTAACACCTTCGTGGACAGGGGGCGACTCCTACGAGCAGTACTTC
TRBJ2-1	TRBD2	TRBV9	.	CASSVGGEAYNEQFF	TGTGCCAGCAGCGTGGGGGGGGAGGCCTACAATGAGCAGTTCTTC
TRBJ1-2	TRBD1	TRBV27	.	CASSTSRGAGYTF	TGTGCCAGCAGTACCTCCAGGGGGGCTGGCTACACCTTC
TRBJ2-6	.	TRBV19	.	CASNPPGPGANVLTF	TGTGCCAGTAATCCCCCAGGGCCTGGGGCCAACGTCCTGACTTTC
TRBJ2-7	TRBD1	TRBV5-4	.	CASSSTGAEQYF	TGTGCCAGCAGCTCAACAGGGGCCGAGCAGTACTTC
TRBJ1-1	TRBD1	TRBV6-1	.	CASSALDRARLQAFF	TGTGCCAGCAGCGCGCTCGACAGGGCCCGTCTCCAGGCTTTCTTT
TRBJ1-5	.	TRBV2	.	CASSFGQISNQPQHF	TGTGCCAGCAGTTTCGGACAGATTAGCAATCAGCCCCAGCATTTT
TRBJ2-7	TRBD2	TRBV9	.	CASTPGGSSYEQYF	TGTGCCAGCACCCCCGGGGGGAGCTCCTACGAGCAGTACTTC
TRBJ1-2	.	TRBV7-3	.	CASSPSQTGAYGYTF	TGTGCCAGCAGCCCTAGTCAGACAGGAGCTTATGGCTACACCTTC
TRBJ1-2	.	TRBV28	.	CASSFPVANYGYTF	TGTGCCAGCAGTTTTCCCGTAGCTAACTATGGCTACACCTTC
TRBJ2-7	TRBD2	TRBV7-2	once	CASSRAGGEQYF	TGTGCCAGCAGCCGAGCCGGGGGGGAGCAGTACTTC
TRBJ1-2	.	TRBV27	.	CASRSRPTVTYGYTF	TGTGCCAGCAGATCACGCCCGACAGTCACATATGGCTACACCTTC
TRBJ2-1	.	TRBV7-8	.	CASSQDGTHNEQFF	TGTGCCAGCAGCCAAGACGGGACTCACAATGAGCAGTTCTTC
TRBJ2-1	TRBD2	TRBV10-3	.	CAISDRGGYNEQFF	TGTGCCATCAGTGATCGGGGGGGCTACAATGAGCAGTTCTTC
TRBJ2-1	.	TRBV4-1	.	CASSQDGGGPEFF	TGCGCCAGCAGCCAAGATGGGGGGGGGCCTGAGTTCTTC
TRBJ2-5	.	TRBV4-2	.	CASSPSRVQETQYF	TGTGCCAGCAGCCCCTCTCGTGTTCAAGAGACCCAGTACTTC
TRBJ2-1	.	TRBV7-2	.	CASSSVPGYDGEQFF	TGTGCCAGCAGCTCCGTCCCCGGGTATGATGGTGAGCAGTTCTTC
TRBJ1-1	.	TRBV13	.	CASSLRGNTEAFF	TGTGCCAGCAGCTTAAGGGGAAACACTGAAGCTTTCTTT
TRBJ2-7	TRBD2	TRBV19	.	CASSPFSGNYEQYF	TGTGCCAGTAGTCCGTTCAGCGGGAACTACGAGCAGTACTTC
TRBJ1-2	.	TRBV9	few	CASSVASTQGGYTF	TGTGCCAGCAGCGTAGCTTCGACGCAGGGGGGCTACACCTTC
TRBJ1-1	.	TRBV10-3	.	CASTPSGVGAFF	TGTGCCTCCACCCCTTCCGGGGTGGGCGCTTTCTTT
TRBJ2-5	TRBD2	TRBV7-2	.	CASSFGWSSGLQETQYF	TGTGCCAGCAGCTTTGGGTGGTCTAGCGGGTTACAAGAGACCCAGTACTTC
TRBJ2-5	TRBD1	TRBV2	once	CASSEAADRGFRETQYF	TGTGCCAGCAGTGAAGCGGCGGACAGGGGGTTTAGAGAGACCCAGTACTTC
TRBJ1-1	.	TRBV19	.	CASSIDAYGASLLEAFF	TGTGCCAGTAGTATAGACGCCTATGGGGCGTCCTTACTGGAAGCTTTCTTT
TRBJ2-7	.	TRBV15	.	CATSRDWGGPYEQYF	TGTGCCACCAGCAGAGATTGGGGGGGCCCCTACGAGCAGTACTTC
TRBJ1-4	TRBD1	TRBV10-3	.	CAIRNAGTGGKLFF	TGTGCCATCCGAAATGCCGGGACAGGGGGAAAACTGTTTTTT
TRBJ1-2	TRBD1	TRBV5-8	.	CASSLRSTGGPHGYTF	TGTGCCAGCAGCTTACGCTCCACAGGGGGCCCTCATGGCTACACCTTC